This TCR beta chain comes out of a study of cytomegalovirus exposure and HLA in healthy donors. Study-level background: There were 350 to 400 genotyped donors. Of these, roughly 86% fell in the genetic ancestry cluster associated with self-reported Caucasian donors.

Primers for the PCR totalled 60 Vbeta and 13 Jbeta. Clones were sequenced by immunoSEQ multiplex PCR, and TCRdb holds only the in-frame ones, with some missing. The sample table sets out about 130,000 clones. Study outcomes and limitations: A later analysis by the authors found several of the most significant clusters apparently linked to common viral pathogens. Beyond CMV serostatus, there was no information to go on about immune exposure.

As to this clone: Its target is not known.

This receptor was taken from a man aged 25-40 years in good health and CMV-seronegative. The sample was PBMCs.

CDR3 protein: CASSVLGQGRYEQYF. The DNA of the CDR3 is TGTGCCAGCAGTGTGCTGGGACAGGGACGATACGAGCAGTACTTC. The chain couples TRBV2 to TRBJ2-7; TRBD1 matches at 9 bases. The CDR3 is 15 amino acids. Germline V CDR1 and CDR2: SNHLY, FYNNEI. V lost 4 bases and J lost 4; bases outside the gene matches: 8.